These T cell receptor beta chains were read from a single sample in a study of T cell changes during pregnancy in multiple sclerosis. The data were produced by immunoSEQ multiplex PCR, yet TCRdb's version contains in-frame clones alone and is incomplete. The repertoire consists of 25,000 to 30,000 clones, with roughly 87% occurring once and the leading ten covering 6% to 8%. Sequencing was performed on CD8+ T cells from peripheral blood mononuclear cells, taken in the second trimester of pregnancy. The origin of the receptors is a female donor with multiple sclerosis, enrolled in a pregnancy study. CDR3s include the opening cysteine and the closing phenylalanine or tryptophan. A D gene is named only where the DNA matches it firmly. Some rows have no size entry. The others give once, few or many, or a class for an expanded clone.

V gene	clone size	D gene	J gene	CDR3 protein	CDR3 DNA
TRBV6-1	NA	NA	TRBJ1-2	CASSDPGVEGNYGYTF	TGTGCCAGCAGTGACCCGGGGGTAGAAGGTAACTATGGCTACACCTTC
TRBV21-1	NA	NA	TRBJ2-5	CASSKSGGQPTSQETQYF	TGTGCCAGCAGCAAAAGCGGCGGGCAGCCGACATCACAAGAGACCCAGTACTTC
TRBV27	NA	TRBD1	TRBJ2-2	CASSLFGTGGSGELFF	TGTGCCAGCAGTTTATTCGGGACAGGGGGCTCCGGGGAGCTGTTTTTT
TRBV4-3	NA	NA	TRBJ2-6	CASSQVEGSGANVLTF	TGCGCCAGCAGCCAAGTTGAGGGCTCCGGGGCCAACGTCCTGACTTTC
TRBV6-1	NA	NA	TRBJ1-1	CASSAVLNTEAFF	TGTGCCAGCAGTGCCGTATTGAACACTGAAGCTTTCTTT
TRBV28	NA	TRBD2	TRBJ2-7	CASSLEIAGATSYEQYF	TGTGCCAGCAGTTTAGAAATAGCGGGGGCCACCTCCTACGAGCAGTACTTC
TRBV5-4	NA	TRBD1	TRBJ1-2	CASSGTGTAAAF	TGTGCCAGCAGCGGTACCGGGACAGCGGCTGCTTTC
TRBV4-2	NA	TRBD2	TRBJ2-7	CASSQLAGASYEQYF	TGTGCCAGCAGCCAACTAGCGGGAGCCTCCTACGAGCAGTACTTC
TRBV30	NA	NA	TRBJ2-7	CAWSVHGGSYEQYF	TGTGCCTGGAGTGTACACGGCGGTTCCTACGAGCAGTACTTC
TRBV7-9	once	TRBD2	TRBJ2-2	CASSFISGRTGELFF	TGTGCCAGCAGCTTCATTAGCGGGAGAACCGGGGAGCTGTTTTTT
TRBV28	NA	TRBD2	TRBJ2-7	CASSVGLADFSYEQYF	TGTGCCAGCAGTGTCGGACTAGCGGATTTCTCCTACGAGCAGTACTTC
TRBV4-1	NA	NA	TRBJ2-1	CASSQEPREGNEQFF	TGCGCCAGCAGCCAAGAGCCCAGGGAAGGCAATGAGCAGTTCTTC
TRBV4-3	once	TRBD1	TRBJ2-7	CASSHTPPQGVSYEQYF	TGCGCCAGCAGCCACACTCCGCCCCAGGGGGTCTCCTACGAGCAGTACTTC